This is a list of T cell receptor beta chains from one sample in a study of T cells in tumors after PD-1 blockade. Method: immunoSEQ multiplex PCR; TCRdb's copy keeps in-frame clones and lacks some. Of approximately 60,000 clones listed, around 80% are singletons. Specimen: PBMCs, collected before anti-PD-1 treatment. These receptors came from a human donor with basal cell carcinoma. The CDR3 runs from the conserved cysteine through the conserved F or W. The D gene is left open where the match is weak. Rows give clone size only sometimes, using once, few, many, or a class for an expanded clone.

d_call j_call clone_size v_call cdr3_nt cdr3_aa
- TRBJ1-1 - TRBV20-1 TGCAGTGCTAGTGGCACCCTGGGGACTGAAGCTTTCTTT CSASGTLGTEAFF
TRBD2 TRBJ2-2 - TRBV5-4 TGTGCCAGCAGCGCCGGGGGGGCGGCCGGGGAGCTGTTTTTT CASSAGGAAGELFF
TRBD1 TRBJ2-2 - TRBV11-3 TGTGCCAGCAGCCGACAGGGGGGTATTGCCGGGGAGCTGTTTTTT CASSRQGGIAGELFF
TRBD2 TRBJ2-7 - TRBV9 TGTGCCAGCAGCGTAGGAGGACTAGCGGGGGGTTTTTCCTACGAGCAGTACTTC CASSVGGLAGGFSYEQYF
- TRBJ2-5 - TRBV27 TGTGCCAGCAGTTCCTCACTCCCCGCGGAGACCCAGTACTTC CASSSSLPAETQYF
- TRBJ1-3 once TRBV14 TGTGCCAGCAGCCATCTGGTTAGCTCTGGAAACACCATATATTTT CASSHLVSSGNTIYF
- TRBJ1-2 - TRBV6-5 TGTGCCAGCAGTCCCCGGGGCCGGGGCTACTATGGCTACACCTTC CASSPRGRGYYGYTF
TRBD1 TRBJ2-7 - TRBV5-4 TGTGCCAGCAGCCCGGGACAGGGGAGATACGAGCAGTACTTC CASSPGQGRYEQYF
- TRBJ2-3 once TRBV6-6 TGTGCCAGCAGCGATTTCGGATCGGCTGTGGCGCAGTATTTT CASSDFGSAVAQYF
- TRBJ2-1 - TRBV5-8 TGTGCCAGCAGCTTATCAGGGAGGTCATACAATGAGCAGTTCTTC CASSLSGRSYNEQFF
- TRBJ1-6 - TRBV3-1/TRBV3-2 TGTGCCAGCAGCCAAGAACTGATCAATTCACCCCTCCACTTT CASSQELINSPLHF
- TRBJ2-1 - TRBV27 TGTGCCAGCAGTATGGCCCCACCAGAGCAGTTCTTC CASSMAPPEQFF
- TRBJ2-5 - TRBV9 TGTGCCAGCAGCCCCCAGGTAGGGGAGACCCAGTACTTC CASSPQVGETQYF
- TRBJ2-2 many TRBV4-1 TGCGCCAGCAGCCAAGATGCAGGGGACGCGGCCGGGGAGCTGTTTTTT CASSQDAGDAAGELFF
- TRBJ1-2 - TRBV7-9 TGTGCCAGCAGCTCTATCCGGGCTACTAACTATGGCTACACCTTC CASSSIRATNYGYTF
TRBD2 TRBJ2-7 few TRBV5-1 TGCGCCAGCAGCTTGGCCGTCGGCGGGGGGGCCCTCGAGCAGTACTTC CASSLAVGGGALEQYF
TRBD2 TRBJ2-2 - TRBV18 TGTGCCAGCGCGGGACTAGCGAACACCGGGGAGCTGTTTTTT CASAGLANTGELFF
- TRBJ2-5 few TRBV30 TGTGCCTGGAGACAGCAAGAGACCCAGTACTTC CAWRQQETQYF